The clone carrying this T cell receptor beta chain was seen a few times. This entry belongs to a study of human T cells and chemical hapten exposure. Across the study: The scalp of each patient received a weekly diphenylcyclopropenone dose for the full approximately 24-week study.

Time point defined: pre-sensitization, week 0. Stated treatment: therapeutic diphenylcyclopropenone sensitization with weekly scalp DPC. Study processing details: There were a median of around 96,000 TCRs per sample, with a range from 23,224 to 690,600. TCRdb reprocessed the RACE reads with MiXCR, giving one entry per CDR3 protein. Clone size and V and J calls follow TCRdb, not the original study. The sample contains roughly 380,000 distinct CDR3 sequences, 5.1% of which appear only once. Source: whole blood, taken in connection with sensitization to the hapten diphenylcyclopropenone (DPC). The receptor's source is a woman between 50 and 59 years old with alopecia areata. Some clones in this sample may be carry-over from other donors' samples.

The CDR3 loop reads CASSPGTYPYEQYF. The DNA of the CDR3 is TGTGCCAGCTCACCTGGGACGTACCCCTACGAGCAGTACTTC. This chain joins TRBV18 and TRBJ2-7; D may match TRBD1 or TRBD2 (5 bases each). CDR3 size: 14 residues. Trimming left V 3 bases short and J 2 bases short, with 11 bases between. The germline V gene has CDR1 KGHSH and CDR2 LQKENI.